Reported below is one T cell receptor beta chain. Libraries were prepared by immunoSEQ multiplex PCR; TCRdb keeps only in-frame clonotypes and omits some of them. The profile covers under 400,000 clones, with roughly 90% appearing a single time and over 1% taken by the ten largest. The sample is drawn from a study of blood T cell repertoires in COVID-19. This CDR3 has 13 residues. The V gene lost 8 bases and the J gene lost 2 bases, with 13 bases spanning the gap. CDR1 is LGHDT, CDR2 YNNKEL, per germline (reference sequence). Sequencing used PBMCs or T cells enriched from blood (not recorded which). This clonotype was sampled from a woman in her twenties or thirties who had been exposed to COVID-19. The genes are TRBV3-1 (or the pseudogene TRBV3-2) and TRBJ2-7; TRBD2 might be the D (5 bases). As DNA, the CDR3 is TGTGCCAGCTTAAGGACGGGGACCTACGAGCAGTACTTC. Amino acid sequence: CASLRTGTYEQYF.